This T cell receptor beta chain originates from a study of T cells in Graves' hyperthyroidism and ophthalmopathy. Study background: Peripheral blood was acquired at first diagnosis, ahead of any therapy whatsoever.

Around 10 ml fresh peripheral blood yielded the PBMCs. Trimming left V 3 bases short and J 3 bases short, with 14 bases between. The CDR3 contains 15 residues. Germline V gene data show CDR1 as SNHLY and CDR2 as FYNNEI. The TCR beta CDR3 regions underwent amplification using RNA transcripts as the source. HTBI primers were used for first-round RT-PCR of the TCR CDR3. TCRdb analysed the multiplex PCR reads with MiXCR anew, one entry per CDR3 protein. The repertoire holds 250,000 or so distinct CDR3 sequences, with approximately 15% as singletons. This clonotype was seen repeatedly, ten times or more. The chain employs TRBV2 and TRBJ1-1, with D perhaps matching TRBD1 (5 bases). Sequencing was performed on blood. The sequence came from a woman aged 40-49 years with Graves' hyperthyroidism that later progressed to Graves' ophthalmopathy. The CDR3 sequence is CASSDQGGPDTEAFF. CDR3 sequence (DNA): TGTGCCAGCAGTGATCAGGGAGGGCCAGACACTGAAGCTTTCTTT.